A selection of T cell receptor beta chains follows, all from one sample in a study of low-dose radiotherapy and immunotherapy resistance in tumors. MiXCR, run by TCRdb on the reads, gives a single entry per CDR3 protein. Here the sample spans 57,000 or so distinct CDR3 sequences, approximately 25% being singletons. The sequencing used PBMCs, collected before treatment. The source is a male donor with prostate cancer. Each CDR3 is given without its conserved first and last residue.

v_call cdr3_aa
TRBV4-1 ASSHHSGGDLTYSTDTQY
TRBV2 ASSSSRPGELF
TRBV27 ASSGQGHQPQH
TRBV20-1 SARPGVSYNEQF
TRBV20-1 SAAGQGLGTGELF
TRBV19 ASSPTGAVEQY
TRBV9 DHPQVGDYEQF
TRBV2 ASRPSGGARNEQF
TRBV28 ASSTSGSITGELF
TRBV20-1 SALGLAGVYEQY
TRBV5-1 ASSLDLSYEQY
TRBV11-2 ASSLDYRGPDTQY
TRBV6-2/TRBV6-3 ASTHTVEQY